This TCR beta chain was observed in a study of shared clonotypes between healthy human individuals. Study details: Researchers assigned three CD4 naive, three CD4 memory, two CD8 naive and one CD8 memory plate to each donor.

Overall study findings and caveats: Among donors, sharing of clonotypes was expected to be affected by sequencing depth. With a handful of donors compared, about 5.2% of naive CD4 clonotypes were shared.

For this clone: Its antigen is not known. Other nucleotide sequences in the sample specify the same CDR3.

CDR1 SGHRS and CDR2 YFSETQ come from the germline V gene. This CDR3 is built from 16 residues. V gave up 3 bases and J gave up 2 bases; unmatched junction bases: 5. The test was conducted at deep level. Using immunoSEQ multiplex PCR, the repertoire was profiled, and TCRdb retains in-frame clones only, with some absent. Found here are 1.4 million or so clones, approximately 98.5% of them singletons; the top ten hold 0.36%. Sequencing was carried out using naive CD4+ T cells sorted from blood. Sample subset: CD45RA+ positively selected. This sequence was found in a young man in good health. This chain joins TRBV5-1 and TRBJ2-1, with 10 bases identical to TRBD2. The DNA for the CDR3 is TGCGCCAGCAGCTGGGGGCTAGCGGGGGCCTACAATGAGCAGTTCTTC. Translation: CASSWGLAGAYNEQFF.